This passage covers 2 T cell receptor beta chains from one sample sequenced in a study of blood T cell repertoires in COVID-19. Sequencing was performed with immunoSEQ multiplex PCR; in TCRdb, only in-frame clones are kept and a portion is missing. Of about 44,000 clones listed, about 81% are singletons. Sample: peripheral blood. The receptors here all came from a human donor in a cohort sampled during active COVID-19.

The count of this clone is one. This chain links TRBV6-5 with TRBJ1-5, with D perhaps TRBD1 (6 bases). The CDR3 has 12 residues. Trimming took off 7 bases at V and 6 bases at J, with 10 bases between the two ends. The germline V gene encodes CDR1 MNHEY and CDR2 SVGAGI. The CDR3: CASIGQLQPQHF. The CDR3 region has the DNA TGTGCCAGCATTGGACAGCTTCAGCCCCAGCATTTT.

The V gene is TRBV2, the J gene TRBJ1-3, with 7 nucleotides matching TRBD1. Germline V gene lookup returns CDR1 SNHLY and CDR2 FYNNEI. V shed 5 bases and J 2 bases; nucleotides not matched to a gene: 6. This CDR3 is 15 amino acids long. The DNA of the CDR3 is TGTGCCAGCAGTCGTTCCGGGACAGCTGGAAACACCATATATTTT. Residues: CASSRSGTAGNTIYF.